These T cell receptor beta chains were read from a single sample in a study of blood T cell repertoires in COVID-19. Data came from immunoSEQ multiplex PCR; TCRdb stores just in-frame clones and leaves some out. The sample carries 150,000 to 200,000 clones, 80% to 95% recorded once. The sample comprised peripheral blood. These receptors came from a woman between 50 and 59 years old with acute or convalescent COVID-19. CDR3s include the opening cysteine and the closing phenylalanine or tryptophan. A D gene is named only where the DNA matches it firmly. Clone sizes are given selectively: once, few, many, or a class where the clone is expanded.

abundance,d_gene,j_gene,v_gene,CDR3aa,CDR3nt
-,TRBD2,TRBJ2-7,TRBV18,CASSPRLADSSYEQYF,TGTGCCAGCTCCCCTAGACTAGCGGACAGCTCCTACGAGCAGTACTTC
-,TRBD1,TRBJ1-1,TRBV11-2,CASSFYRDRGRTEAFF,TGTGCCAGCAGCTTTTACCGGGACAGGGGGCGGACTGAAGCTTTCTTT
-,-,TRBJ1-5,TRBV2,CASSAQGTINQPQHF,TGTGCCAGCAGCGCCCAGGGGACAATCAATCAGCCCCAGCATTTT
-,TRBD1,TRBJ1-4,TRBV25-1,CASNPTGGEKLFF,TGTGCCAGCAACCCGACAGGGGGTGAAAAACTGTTTTTT
-,TRBD1,TRBJ1-2,TRBV28,CASLVGGDYGYTF,TGTGCCAGCCTCGTAGGGGGCGACTATGGCTACACCTTC
-,TRBD1,TRBJ2-2,TRBV10-1,CASGQGRDTGELFF,TGCGCCAGTGGACAGGGGAGGGACACCGGGGAGCTGTTTTTT
-,-,TRBJ1-2,TRBV2,CASREGVIFYGYTF,TGTGCCAGCAGAGAGGGGGTTATCTTCTATGGCTACACCTTC
-,TRBD2,TRBJ2-1,TRBV6-1,CASSELAGVYNEQFF,TGTGCCAGCAGTGAACTAGCGGGGGTCTACAATGAGCAGTTCTTC
many,-,TRBJ2-7,TRBV5-6,CASSLAGLPSYEQYF,TGTGCCAGCAGCCTTGCGGGACTCCCGTCCTACGAGCAGTACTTC
once,-,TRBJ1-5,TRBV24-1,CATSDLTGQPQHF,TGTGCCACCAGTGACCTCACGGGTCAGCCCCAGCATTTT
-,-,TRBJ1-1,TRBV21-1,CASTPYGQENTEAFF,TGTGCCAGCACCCCATATGGACAGGAGAACACTGAAGCTTTCTTT
-,-,TRBJ2-5,TRBV2,CASSSQGAYQETQYF,TGTGCCAGCAGCTCACAGGGTGCGTACCAAGAGACCCAGTACTTC
-,-,TRBJ2-5,TRBV15,CATTNARGSWETQYF,TGTGCCACCACCAATGCTCGAGGGTCTTGGGAGACCCAGTACTTC
-,TRBD1,TRBJ2-7,TRBV3-1/TRBV3-2,CASSRDGTDLWEQYF,TGTGCCAGCAGCCGTGATGGGACAGACCTCTGGGAGCAGTACTTC
-,-,TRBJ1-1,TRBV11-2,CASSLDPRVNTEAFF,TGTGCCAGCAGCTTAGACCCCCGGGTCAACACTGAAGCTTTCTTT
-,TRBD2,TRBJ2-1,TRBV7-9,CASSLALTSGGYNEQFF,TGTGCCAGCAGCTTAGCGTTGACTAGCGGGGGATACAATGAGCAGTTCTTC
-,TRBD1,TRBJ1-3,TRBV6-5,CASSSTGGRVGTIYF,TGTGCCAGCAGCTCTACAGGGGGCAGGGTTGGGACCATATATTTT
-,-,TRBJ1-6,TRBV5-8,CASSTAFNSPLHF,TGTGCCAGCAGCACAGCTTTCAATTCACCCCTCCACTTT
-,-,TRBJ1-2,TRBV28,CASSPPGTWGYTF,TGTGCCAGCAGCCCGCCCGGTACCTGGGGCTACACCTTC
-,TRBD1,TRBJ1-6,TRBV10-2,CASSEPRAGGSPLHF,TGCGCCAGCAGTGAGCCTAGGGCAGGGGGTTCACCCCTCCACTTT
-,TRBD2,TRBJ2-7,TRBV7-2,CASSLGRGRVNEQYF,TGTGCCAGCAGCTTAGGGCGGGGGAGAGTCAACGAGCAGTACTTC
once,TRBD1,TRBJ1-4,TRBV19,CASSSGTVNEKLFF,TGTGCCAGTAGTTCCGGGACAGTTAATGAAAAACTGTTTTTT
-,-,TRBJ2-7,TRBV7-2,CASSLAVASYEQYF,TGTGCCAGCAGCTTAGCAGTGGCTTCCTACGAGCAGTACTTC
-,TRBD2,TRBJ2-7,TRBV19,CASSGVGTSGTYEQYF,TGTGCCAGTAGTGGGGTCGGCACTAGCGGAACCTACGAGCAGTACTTC
-,TRBD1,TRBJ1-6,TRBV10-3,CAISESKTGQVAPLHF,TGTGCCATCAGTGAGTCAAAGACGGGACAGGTGGCACCCCTCCACTTT
-,-,TRBJ1-2,TRBV7-2,CASSGDSSYGYTF,TGTGCCAGCAGCGGGGACTCCAGCTATGGCTACACCTTC
-,-,TRBJ1-1,TRBV19,CASSIRRRVNTEAFF,TGTGCCAGTAGTATACGCCGGAGAGTGAACACTGAAGCTTTCTTT
-,-,TRBJ1-2,TRBV4-1,CASSQGRANYGYTF,TGCGCCAGCAGCCAAGGTCGAGCTAACTATGGCTACACCTTC
-,TRBD1,TRBJ1-6,TRBV11-2,CASSSGQGANNSPLHF,TGTGCCAGCAGCTCGGGACAGGGGGCTAATAATTCACCCCTCCACTTT
-,-,TRBJ2-1,TRBV7-9,CASSDLMWTDNEQFF,TGTGCCAGCAGCGATCTCATGTGGACAGACAATGAGCAGTTCTTC
-,TRBD1,TRBJ1-1,TRBV27,CASSLWTGSSEAFF,TGTGCCAGCAGTTTATGGACAGGATCCTCTGAAGCTTTCTTT
-,-,TRBJ2-3,TRBV7-6,CASSSTINRQALKITDTQYF,TGTGCCAGCAGCTCCACGATAAATAGGCAGGCTCTTAAGATCACAGATACGCAGTATTTT
-,-,TRBJ1-1,TRBV4-3,CASSPSGGSLNTEAFF,TGCGCCAGCAGCCCCTCCGGGGGAAGCCTCAACACTGAAGCTTTCTTT
-,TRBD1,TRBJ1-5,TRBV7-2,CASRLTGSNQPQHF,TGTGCCAGCAGGTTGACAGGGTCCAATCAGCCCCAGCATTTT
-,-,TRBJ1-6,TRBV9,CASSVGVGVGSPLHF,TGTGCCAGCAGCGTAGGAGTCGGGGTGGGTTCACCCCTCCACTTT
-,-,TRBJ1-4,TRBV18,CASSPTATNEKLFF,TGTGCCAGCTCACCTACTGCAACTAATGAAAAACTGTTTTTT
-,TRBD1,TRBJ2-3,TRBV9,CASSPGQGRDTQYF,TGTGCCAGCAGCCCGGGACAGGGGAGAGATACGCAGTATTTT
-,-,TRBJ1-1,TRBV5-4,CASSPRGSGATEAFF,TGTGCCAGCAGCCCCCGAGGCTCAGGGGCGACTGAAGCTTTCTTT
-,TRBD1,TRBJ1-1,TRBV2,CASMLQGDTEAFF,TGTGCCAGCATGTTACAGGGGGACACTGAAGCTTTCTTT
once,-,TRBJ1-4,TRBV27,CASSEDTPVTNEKLFF,TGTGCCAGCAGCGAGGACACTCCTGTGACTAATGAAAAACTGTTTTTT
-,-,TRBJ1-5,TRBV11-3,CASSCGGDYSNQPQHF,TGTGCCAGCAGCTGCGGAGGGGATTATAGCAATCAGCCCCAGCATTTT
-,-,TRBJ2-1,TRBV5-4,CASSLSGLLHNEQFF,TGTGCCAGCAGCTTGTCCGGACTCCTACACAATGAGCAGTTCTTC
-,-,TRBJ2-1,TRBV2,CASRGRTLGNEQFF,TGTGCCAGCAGGGGGAGGACATTGGGGAATGAGCAGTTCTTC
-,TRBD1,TRBJ1-3,TRBV5-1,CASSPRQGAAGNTIYF,TGCGCCAGCAGCCCTAGACAGGGGGCAGCAGGAAACACCATATATTTT
-,TRBD1,TRBJ2-7,TRBV28,CASSPGTGDFYEQYF,TGTGCCAGCAGTCCCGGGACAGGGGATTTTTACGAGCAGTACTTC
once,-,TRBJ2-5,TRBV11-2,CASSSGKGEETQYF,TGTGCCAGCAGCTCTGGCAAGGGAGAAGAGACCCAGTACTTC
-,-,TRBJ1-1,TRBV7-9,CASSLPETVREDTEAFF,TGTGCCAGCAGCTTACCAGAGACGGTAAGGGAGGACACTGAAGCTTTCTTT
-,-,TRBJ2-7,TRBV6-6,CASRRGSSYEQYF,TGTGCCAGCAGAAGGGGTAGCTCCTACGAGCAGTACTTC
-,-,TRBJ1-2,TRBV27,CASETKDNGLGADYGYTF,TGTGCCAGCGAGACCAAGGATAACGGTCTGGGGGCCGATTATGGCTACACCTTC